This T cell receptor (beta chain) was identified during a study of human T cells and chemical hapten exposure. Study findings and constraints: The number of TCRs above 1 in 1000 frequency did not change after DPC sensitization. Controls formed significantly fewer large CDR3 similarity clusters than expanded TCRs did.

Specified time point: patch test 1, 2 weeks after DPC sensitization. Indicated treatment: therapeutic diphenylcyclopropenone sensitization with weekly scalp DPC. Original handling: Samples contained a median of roughly 99,000 TCRs, with a range of 23,224 to 690,600. TCRdb passed the RACE reads through MiXCR, listing each CDR3 protein once. These V and J calls originate from TCRdb's pipeline instead of the authors' own analysis. Among tens of thousands of distinct CDR3 sequences, about 10% were seen once, and the ten largest hold 2% to 2.5%. Trimming shortened V by 6 bases and J by 4 bases, and 10 bases separated the two germline ends. The CDR3 has 11 amino acids. Germline V CDR1 and CDR2: DFQATT, SNEGSKA (reference sequence). This clonotype was recorded at least ten times. Its antigen remains unknown.

J is TRBJ2-7 and V is TRBV20-1, with unresolved D. The source is a man aged 35 to 55 with alopecia areata. Some clones in this sample may be carry-over from other donors' samples. Sequencing used whole blood, obtained in connection with sensitization to the hapten diphenylcyclopropenone (DPC). The CDR3 DNA is TGCAGTGCCACCAGTGGGTACGAGCAGTACGTC. Translating gives CSATSGYEQYV.